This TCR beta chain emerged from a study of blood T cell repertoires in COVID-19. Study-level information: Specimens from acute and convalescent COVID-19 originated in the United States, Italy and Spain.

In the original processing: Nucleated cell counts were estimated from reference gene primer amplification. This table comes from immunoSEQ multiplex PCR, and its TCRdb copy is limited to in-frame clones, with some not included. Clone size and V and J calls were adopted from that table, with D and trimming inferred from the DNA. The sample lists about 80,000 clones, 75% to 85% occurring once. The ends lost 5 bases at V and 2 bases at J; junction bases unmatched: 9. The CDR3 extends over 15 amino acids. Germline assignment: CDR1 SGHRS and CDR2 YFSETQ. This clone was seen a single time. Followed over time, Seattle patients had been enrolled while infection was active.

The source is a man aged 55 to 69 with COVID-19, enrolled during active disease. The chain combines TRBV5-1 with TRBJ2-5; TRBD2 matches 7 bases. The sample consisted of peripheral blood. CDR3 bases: TGCGCCAGCAGAATTGGCGGGGGACCTCAAGAGACCCAGTACTTC. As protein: CASRIGGGPQETQYF.